Below are 18 T cell receptor beta chains sequenced from a single sample in a study of response to subunit inactivated influenza vaccine. TCRdb used MiXCR to reprocess the RT-PCR reads, holding one entry per CDR3 protein. This repertoire shows more than 450,000 distinct CDR3 sequences, over 9% found once; its top ten account for approximately 11%. These data also featured in a second study, about T cells expressing NK-cell markers. This second study notes: What made the TCR beta cDNA was 5'RACE template switching with UMIs.

This material consisted of PBMCs from blood, taken on the day of vaccination. These TCRs come from a man aged 45 to 65 who received an inactivated influenza vaccine.

The V gene is TRBV11-2, the J gene TRBJ2-1, with D maybe TRBD2 (5 bases). Germline CDR1 is SGHAT and CDR2 is FQNNGV. The CDR3 runs 15 residues. V dropped 3 bases and J dropped 3 bases, with 12 bases sitting between them. CDR3 region: CASSFQRELYNEQFF. The CDR3 coding sequence is TGTGCCAGCAGCTTTCAGAGGGAGCTCTACAATGAGCAGTTCTTC.

The V and J genes are TRBV6-4 and TRBJ2-7; TRBD1 might be the D (7 bases). The CDR3 is made up of 21 amino acids. Trimming left V 0 bases short and J 0 bases short, with 27 bases between. CDR1 MRHNA and CDR2 SNTAGT come from the germline V gene. The CDR3: CASSDSKFGIGCRGDSYEQYF. CDR3 in DNA: TGTGCCAGCAGTGACTCGAAATTTGGTATAGGTTGCAGGGGGGACTCCTACGAGCAGTACTTC.

This clonotype was seen ten or more times. The J gene is TRBJ2-3, the V gene TRBV7-2; D may be TRBD2 (8 bases). Trimming pared 0 bases from V and 7 bases from J, leaving 23 bases between. CDR1 SGHTA and CDR2 FQGNSA come from the germline V gene. This CDR3 is built from 18 residues. The CDR3 here is CASSLAGGSRGVFNTQYF. The CDR3 nucleotides are TGTGCCAGCAGCTTAGCAGGGGGCTCGCGGGGGGTTTTTAATACGCAGTATTTT.

This clonotype was seen at least ten times. The chain carries TRBV27 and TRBJ2-7, with TRBD1 identical over 7 bases. After removal of 5 bases from V and 3 bases from J, the junction contained 7 bases not matched to a gene. The germline gives CDR1 MNHEY, CDR2 SMNVEV (reference sequence). This CDR3 is 14 amino acids long. The CDR3: CASSLGTAGYEQYF. The CDR3 DNA sequence: TGTGCCAGCAGTCTTGGGACAGCAGGCTACGAGCAGTACTTC.

This clonotype was found once. Relative to the germline gene, one junction end is altered; a read error may explain this. V is TRBV4-3 and J is TRBJ1-2; D not resolved. The germline gives CDR1 LGHNA, CDR2 YSLEER. CDR3 length: 15 amino acids. This CDR3 is CASSLAVIDHYGYIF. The CDR3 coding sequence is TGCGCCAGCAGCCTGGCAGTTATAGACCACTATGGCTACATCTTC.

This chain links TRBV30 with TRBJ2-1, with D possibly being TRBD2 (5 bases). The CDR3 length is 13 residues. CDR1 GTSNPN and CDR2 SVGIG come from the germline V gene (reference sequence). The germline V and J ends were trimmed by 1 base and 3 bases, with 7 bases remaining between them. The chain's CDR3 is CAWSDTSYNEQFF. The CDR3 DNA is TGTGCCTGGAGTGATACTAGCTACAATGAGCAGTTCTTC. The variable domain in full, with the rest retrieved from reference TRBV30 and TRBJ2-1, is SQTIHQWPATLVQPVGSPLSLECTVEGTSNPNLYWYRQAAGRGLQLLFYSVGIGQISSEVPQNLSASRPQDRQFILSSKKLLLSDSGFYLCAWSDTSYNEQFFGPGTRLTVL.

In regard to this clonotype: The junction departs from germline at one end; a sequencing error may be responsible. This chain uses TRBV7-7 with TRBJ2-5, with D hard to call. This CDR3 spans 14 amino acids. In germline, CDR1 is SSHAT, CDR2 FNYEAQ (reference sequence). DNA for the CDR3: TGTGCTAGCAGCCCAGGTGAAGGTCAAGAGACCCAGTACTTC. Amino acids: CASSPGEGQETQYF.

This chain joins TRBV3-1 and TRBJ2-7, with D possibly matching TRBD1 (6 bases). CDR1 LGHDT and CDR2 YNNKEL come from the germline V gene (reference sequence). Between the trimmed V and J ends, which lost 0 bases and 5 bases, there was a span of 17 bases. The CDR3 has 16 amino acids. The CDR3 loop is CASSQELGTGKDEQYF. The CDR3 DNA reads as TGTGCCAGCAGCCAAGAGTTGGGTACAGGGAAGGACGAGCAGTACTTC.

This clonotype was counted a few times. This sequence joins TRBV5-1 and TRBJ2-3, with TRBD2 identical over 8 bases. The germline gives CDR1 SGHRS, CDR2 YFSETQ. The CDR3 length is 19 residues. Trimming took 0 bases from V and 1 from J; bases not matched to a gene: 13. The CDR3 DNA reads as TGCGCCAGCAGCTTGGGGCCTGGGACCGGGACTAGGCGCACAGATACGCAGTATTTT. Protein sequence: CASSLGPGTGTRRTDTQYF.

The V gene is TRBV2, the J gene TRBJ1-1, with 7 nucleotides matching TRBD1. This CDR3 comprises 18 residues. Germline V gene sequence: CDR1 SNHLY, CDR2 FYNNEI. V was pared by 7 bases and J by 0 bases, with 17 bases of the junction left unmatched. CDR3 region: CASIPWAGGPLMNTEAFF. The CDR3 DNA follows: TGTGCCAGCATCCCTTGGGCAGGGGGACCGCTTATGAACACTGAAGCTTTCTTT.

This chain connects TRBV6-2 or TRBV6-3 to TRBJ1-2; unclear D gene. The CDR3 is 12 amino acids. CDR1 is MNHEY, CDR2 SVGEGT, per germline. Trimming removed 7 bases from V and 8 bases from J, with 14 bases in between. CDR3 coding DNA: TGTGCCAGCAATCACCAAGACTCGGGCTACACCTTC. Protein sequence: CASNHQDSGYTF.

This clonotype was found a few times. This chain uses TRBV20-1 with TRBJ2-7; D may be TRBD1 (6 bases). V was clipped by 5 bases and J by 3 bases, with 14 bases between them. The CDR3 loop spans 13 amino acids. Germline V gene sequence: CDR1 DFQATT, CDR2 SNEGSKA (reference sequence). The CDR3 here is CSAADRLSYEQYF. CDR3 DNA sequence: TGCAGTGCTGCCGACAGGCTAAGCTACGAGCAGTACTTC.

J is TRBJ2-3 and V is TRBV29-1; D might be TRBD2 (6 bases). CDR3 length equals 15 residues. Germline CDR1 and CDR2: SQVTM and ANQGSEA. Trimming left V 2 bases short and J 3 bases short, with 15 bases between. In DNA, the CDR3 is TGCAGCGTTGAAAGGTCAGGAGGGGAGACAGATACGCAGTATTTT. Translation gives CSVERSGGETDTQYF.

V is TRBV20-1 and J is TRBJ2-1; D might be TRBD2 (5 bases). The germline V and J ends were trimmed by 4 bases and 4 bases, with 11 bases remaining between them. Germline values: CDR1 DFQATT, CDR2 SNEGSKA (reference sequence). The CDR3 consists of 13 residues. CDR3 loop: CSANNPGYNEQFF. In DNA form, the CDR3 reads TGCAGTGCTAATAATCCGGGATACAATGAGCAGTTCTTC.

This chain links TRBV9 with TRBJ1-1; 8 nucleotides align to TRBD1. Losses at the gene ends were 3 bases for V and 0 bases for J; bases not matched to a gene: 4. Germline CDR1 reads SGDLS; CDR2 reads YYNGEE. The CDR3 is made up of 15 amino acids. The CDR3 loop is CASSEGTGMNTEAFF. In nucleotides, the CDR3 is TGTGCCAGCAGCGAGGGGACAGGAATGAACACTGAAGCTTTCTTT.

There are many counts of this clonotype. V and J are TRBV12-3 or TRBV12-4 and TRBJ2-2; D is undetermined. This CDR3 comprises 14 residues. V was clipped by 5 bases and J by 5 bases, with 12 bases between them. CDR3 loop: CASSGHLLTGELFF. The CDR3 bases are TGTGCCAGCAGTGGTCACCTACTAACCGGGGAGCTGTTTTTT.

In its sample, this clonotype was seen a few times. V and J are TRBV27 and TRBJ2-3, with D unresolved. V shed 4 bases and J shed 8 bases, with 13 bases lying between them. CDR3 length: 13 amino acids. Germline V CDR1 and CDR2: MNHEY, SMNVEV (reference sequence). The CDR3 spells CASSSGLRLTQYF. CDR3 in DNA: TGTGCCAGCAGTTCGGGTCTCAGGCTTACGCAGTATTTT.

This clonotype was seen a handful of times. The chain employs TRBV12-3 or TRBV12-4 and TRBJ1-2, with TRBD1 matching 7 bases. V dropped 0 bases and J dropped 7; count of bases not matched to a gene: 8. This CDR3 is built from 15 residues. CDR3 residues: CASSLALRQGSGYTF. The CDR3 coding sequence is TGTGCCAGCAGTTTAGCCCTCAGACAGGGTAGTGGCTACACCTTC.